The 25 T cell receptor beta chains given below trace back to one sample, sequenced in a study of cytomegalovirus exposure and HLA in healthy donors. PCR employed 60 Vbeta and 13 Jbeta primers. Method: immunoSEQ multiplex PCR; TCRdb's copy keeps in-frame clones and lacks some. The table lists approximately 180,000 clones, about 69% of them singletons, with about 2.7% in the top ten. Source material: PBMCs. The receptors stem from a male donor in good health and CMV-seronegative.

The chain links TRBV6-1 to TRBJ2-1, with 10 bases lining up with TRBD2. This CDR3 has 13 amino acids. The germline V gene encodes CDR1 MNHNS and CDR2 SASEGT. V trimming: 10 bases; J trimming: 8 bases; junction bases outside the gene matches: 8. The chain's CDR3 is CATRLAGGDEQFF. CDR3 bases: TGTGCCACACGACTAGCGGGTGGCGATGAGCAGTTCTTC.

The rearrangement links TRBV30 to TRBJ2-7; 11 bases agree with TRBD2. Germline CDR1 is GTSNPN and CDR2 is SVGIG (reference sequence). Trimming removed 4 bases from V and 4 bases from J; junction bases left unmatched: 12. CDR3 size: 16 residues. CDR3 amino acids: CAWTARGLAGGYEQYF. DNA for the CDR3: TGTGCCTGGACAGCCCGGGGGCTAGCGGGAGGTTACGAGCAGTACTTC.

This clone appeared a few times. The V gene is TRBV6-6, the J gene TRBJ1-4, with 7 bases lining up with TRBD1. Per germline, CDR1 MNHNY and CDR2 SVGAGI (reference sequence). The CDR3 contains 16 residues. V gave up 4 bases and J gave up 7 bases; unmatched junction bases: 12. The CDR3 DNA is TGTGCCAGCAGTTCCCACCAGGGGGAAGGGGGTGAAAAACTGTTTTTT. Its protein product is CASSSHQGEGGEKLFF.

This clone was picked up a small number of times. This chain uses TRBV6-1 with TRBJ1-5, with 9 nucleotides matching TRBD1. The V gene end was trimmed by 0 bases and the J gene end by 1 base; junction bases not matched to a gene: 7. This CDR3 comprises 18 residues. CDR1 is MNHNS, CDR2 SASEGT, per germline. The CDR3 spells CASSEATGTGKSNQPQHF. In DNA form, the CDR3 reads TGTGCCAGCAGTGAAGCAACCGGGACAGGGAAAAGCAATCAGCCCCAGCATTTT.

This sequence joins TRBV9 and TRBJ2-3, with D tentatively TRBD1 (5 bases). The germline V gene encodes CDR1 SGDLS and CDR2 YYNGEE. The CDR3 runs 16 residues. V lost 3 bases and J lost 4, with 18 bases in between. The chain's CDR3 is CASSGRPGHPADTQYF. In DNA, the CDR3 is TGTGCCAGCAGCGGCAGACCAGGGCACCCCGCAGATACGCAGTATTTT.

In this sample, this clone turned up a few times. V is TRBV4-2 and J is TRBJ1-2; possible D gene TRBD1, 6 bases. V was cut by 1 base and J by 7 bases, with 19 bases left in between. The CDR3 spans 16 residues. The germline V gene has CDR1 LGHNA and CDR2 YNFKEQ. The CDR3 loop is CASSQVRDTLTGGYTF. CDR3 sequence (DNA): TGTGCCAGCAGCCAAGTTAGGGACACGTTAACTGGTGGCTACACCTTC.

In its sample, this clone was seen a few times. The rearrangement uses TRBV7-6 and TRBJ2-1; TRBD2 matches at 11 bases. J was trimmed by 4 bases and V by 2 bases; bases with no gene match: 1. Germline V gene lookup returns CDR1 SGHVS and CDR2 FNYEAQ. The CDR3 is made up of 15 amino acids. CDR3 sequence: CASSLRLAGYNEQFF. The CDR3 nucleotides read TGTGCCAGCAGCTTACGACTAGCGGGATACAATGAGCAGTTCTTC.

This chain links TRBV6-5 with TRBJ1-5; D remains ambiguous. CDR3 length: 13 residues. CDR1 and CDR2 from the germline V gene are MNHEY and SVGAGI. Deletions cut 5 bases from V and 4 bases from J, with 9 bases between. CDR3 loop: CASSIQRNQPQHF. The CDR3 nucleotides are TGTGCCAGCAGTATCCAGCGAAATCAGCCCCAGCATTTT.

The chain links TRBV6-5 to TRBJ2-7; D gene ambiguous. This CDR3 is 15 amino acids long. Per germline, CDR1 MNHEY and CDR2 SVGAGI. V lost 3 bases to trimming and J lost 3 bases, with 15 bases between them. Here the CDR3 reads CASSYSPPPNYEQYF. The CDR3 nucleotides read TGTGCCAGCAGTTATTCCCCGCCCCCTAACTACGAGCAGTACTTC.

The chain joins TRBV30 to TRBJ1-1, with D uncertain. The V gene lost 3 bases and the J gene lost 7 bases, with 12 bases spanning the gap. Germline lookup yields CDR1 GTSNPN and CDR2 SVGIG (reference sequence). There are 12 residues in the CDR3. The CDR3 loop is CAWSGGEREAFF. The CDR3 region has the DNA TGTGCCTGGAGCGGCGGGGAACGTGAAGCTTTCTTT.

The chain has TRBV25-1 and TRBJ1-6; 8 bases map to TRBD1. From germline, CDR1 is MGHDK and CDR2 SYGVNS. The CDR3 runs 13 residues. Unmatched junction bases numbered 6, after V lost 7 bases and J lost 10 bases. CDR3 in amino acids: CASIDRGNSPLHF. The CDR3 DNA sequence: TGTGCCAGCATAGACAGGGGAAACTCACCCCTCCACTTT. The complete variable domain, with remaining parts taken from reference TRBV25-1 and TRBJ1-6, reads EADIYQTPRYLVIGTGKKITLECSQTMGHDKMYWYQQDPGMELHLIHYSYGVNSTEKGDLSSESTVSRIRTEHFPLTLESARPSHTSQYLCASIDRGNSPLHFGNGTRLTVT.

The rearrangement links TRBV5-1 to TRBJ2-6; 11 positions match TRBD1. The CDR3 is 19 residues long. The J segment lost 0 bases and the V segment lost 5 bases, leaving 10 bases of the junction unmatched. Germline V gene sequence: CDR1 SGHRS, CDR2 YFSETQ. CDR3 bases: TGCGCCAGCAGTCGTGCCTGGACAGGGGGCCTCTCTGGGGCCAACGTCCTGACTTTC. The encoded protein is CASSRAWTGGLSGANVLTF.

This clone was found a few times. This rearrangement joins TRBV11-2 to TRBJ2-2, with TRBD1 matching 9 bases. The CDR3 has 16 amino acids. Germline CDR1 and CDR2: SGHAT and FQNNGV. Losses at the gene ends were 4 bases for V and 6 bases for J; bases not matched to a gene: 9. CDR3 region: CASSYYRGLNSGELFF. The CDR3 DNA is TGTGCCAGCAGCTACTACAGGGGGCTGAATTCCGGGGAGCTGTTTTTT.

V usage is TRBV6-6 and J usage is TRBJ2-1; TRBD1 might be the D (6 bases). This CDR3 comprises 14 residues. CDR1 is MNHNY, CDR2 SVGAGI, per germline (reference sequence). The V gene lost 2 bases and the J gene lost 10 bases, with 15 bases spanning the gap. The CDR3 DNA sequence: TGTGCCAGCAGTTACGGGCCAGGGGATTTCGAGCAGTTCTTC. Encoded protein: CASSYGPGDFEQFF.

A note on this clone: The junction shows a germline mismatch at one end, possibly a read error. The V gene is TRBV7-9, the J gene TRBJ2-3, with D perhaps matching TRBD1 (5 bases). Looked up from germline, CDR1 is SEHNR and CDR2 is FQNEAQ (reference sequence). The CDR3 contains 13 residues. The CDR3 protein is CASSSTVTNTQYF. CDR3 bases: TGTGCCAGCAGCTCGACAGTCACAAATACGCAGTATTTT.

This chain uses TRBV6-6 with TRBJ2-1, with 7 bases that match TRBD2. V shed 6 bases, J shed 5 bases, and the junction held 13 bases outside the gene matches. Germline values: CDR1 MNHNY, CDR2 SVGAGI (reference sequence). The CDR3 totals 16 residues. This chain's CDR3 is CASSSLASGGDNEQFF. The CDR3 nucleotides are TGTGCCAGCAGCTCACTGGCTAGCGGAGGGGACAATGAGCAGTTCTTC.

This rearrangement joins TRBV28 to TRBJ1-2, with D maybe TRBD1 (6 bases). V lost 5 bases to trimming and J lost 3 bases, with 10 bases between them. This CDR3 is built from 13 residues. CDR1 MDHEN and CDR2 SYDVKM come from the germline V gene. The CDR3 is CASSPQGYYGYTF. CDR3 in DNA: TGTGCCAGCAGTCCCCAGGGGTACTATGGCTACACCTTC.

The rearrangement links TRBV18 to TRBJ2-5; 8 bases line up with TRBD1. CDR3 length: 14 amino acids. V dropped 4 bases and J dropped 5; count of bases not matched to a gene: 6. Germline CDR1 and CDR2: KGHSH and LQKENI. The CDR3 loop is CASSRTGRRETQYF. CDR3 nucleotides: TGTGCCAGCTCACGGACAGGGAGGCGGGAGACCCAGTACTTC.

This clone turned up a few times. The chain uses TRBV2 and TRBJ2-2; D remains ambiguous. The germline V gene encodes CDR1 SNHLY and CDR2 FYNNEI. The CDR3 extends over 15 amino acids. Deletions cut 4 bases from V and 13 bases from J, with 22 bases between. The CDR3 is CASSVEQIPSSGLFF. CDR3 DNA sequence: TGTGCCAGCAGTGTCGAACAGATACCTTCGTCCGGGCTGTTTTTT.

This clone was seen a handful of times. The chain has TRBV11-2 and TRBJ2-5; the match to TRBD1 covers 7 bases. Germline V gene data show CDR1 as SGHAT and CDR2 as FQNNGV. This CDR3 region has 14 residues. The J segment lost 4 bases and the V segment lost 0 bases, leaving 2 bases of the junction unmatched. DNA of the CDR3: TGTGCCAGCAGCTTAGATGGGGACAGAGAGACCCAGTACTTC. Translation gives CASSLDGDRETQYF.

In the case of this clone: Other DNA sequences from this sample encode an identical CDR3 as well. The V and J genes are TRBV6-6 and TRBJ1-3; D remains ambiguous. CDR1 is MNHNY, CDR2 SVGAGI, per germline (reference sequence). CDR3 length: 14 amino acids. V was trimmed by 0 bases and J by 0 bases, leaving 3 bases between them. The CDR3: CASSYSSSGNTIYF. The CDR3 DNA is TGTGCCAGCAGTTACTCCAGCTCTGGAAACACCATATATTTT.

This chain connects TRBV27 to TRBJ1-3; 7 nucleotides match TRBD1. CDR1 is MNHEY and CDR2 is SMNVEV in the germline V gene (reference sequence). J lost 5 bases, V lost 5 bases, and 9 bases had no gene match. CDR3 length equals 15 residues. The chain's CDR3 is CASSPDRRIRNTIYF. As DNA, the CDR3 is TGTGCCAGCAGTCCGGACAGGAGGATAAGAAACACCATATATTTT.

This clone has more than one count but fewer than ten. This sequence joins TRBV6-5 and TRBJ2-7; 12 bases fit TRBD2. The length of the CDR3 is 15 residues. V dropped 5 bases and J dropped 2; count of bases not matched to a gene: 4. Germline V lookup: CDR1 MNHEY, CDR2 SVGAGI. CDR3 sequence: CASSQGLAGTYEQYF. CDR3 coding DNA: TGTGCCAGCAGTCAAGGACTAGCGGGGACCTACGAGCAGTACTTC.

This sequence joins TRBV4-1 and TRBJ2-7; tentative D call: TRBD2 (5 bases). The V end lost 2 bases, the J end lost 1 base, and 12 bases lay between the germline ends. Germline loops: CDR1 MGHRA, CDR2 YSYEKL. The CDR3 loop spans 15 amino acids. Here the CDR3 reads CASSQSGSGSYEQYF. CDR3 bases: TGCGCCAGCAGCCAAAGTGGGAGTGGATCCTACGAGCAGTACTTC.

The chain links TRBV4-1 to TRBJ2-7, with 7 bases that match TRBD2. V was clipped by 0 bases and J by 2 bases; unmatched bases: 10. Germline CDR1 reads MGHRA; CDR2 reads YSYEKL. The CDR3 length is 17 residues. The chain's CDR3 is CASSQDIRWGGTYEQYF. DNA for the CDR3: TGCGCCAGCAGCCAAGATATTCGGTGGGGAGGGACCTACGAGCAGTACTTC.